A single sample is the source of the 23 T cell receptor beta chains below, sequenced in a study of blood T cell repertoires in COVID-19. Produced via immunoSEQ multiplex PCR; TCRdb's table is partial and in-frame only. The sample carries some 200,000 clones, 88% recorded once. Sequencing used PBMCs or T cells enriched from blood (not recorded which). All receptors derive from a woman in her thirties who had recovered from COVID-19.

V and J are TRBV19 and TRBJ1-5, with 8 bases aligning to TRBD1. J gave up 6 bases and V 2 bases, and 0 bases lay outside the gene matches. This CDR3 has 13 residues. The germline CDR1 and CDR2 sequences are LNHDA and SQIVND (reference sequence). CDR3 in amino acids: CASSIQGAQPQHF. The CDR3 DNA sequence: TGTGCCAGTAGTATACAGGGGGCTCAGCCCCAGCATTTT.

The rearrangement joins TRBV7-3 to TRBJ2-1, with 9 bases that match TRBD2. The trim removed 4 bases at V and 5 bases at J, leaving 12 bases unmatched. Germline CDR1 and CDR2: SGHTA and FQGTGA. The CDR3 is 17 residues long. The CDR3 reads CASSSHPPGLAHNEQFF. In nucleotides, the CDR3 is TGTGCCAGCAGCTCCCACCCGCCGGGACTAGCCCACAATGAGCAGTTCTTC.

V usage is TRBV7-9 and J usage is TRBJ2-1; 10 bases map to TRBD2. Germline V CDR1 and CDR2: SEHNR, FQNEAQ (reference sequence). V gave up 3 bases and J gave up 6 bases; unmatched junction bases: 2. CDR3 length: 14 amino acids. The CDR3 loop is CASSLSGGANEQFF. In DNA form, the CDR3 reads TGTGCCAGCAGCTTGAGCGGGGGGGCCAATGAGCAGTTCTTC.

The V and J genes are TRBV4-3 and TRBJ2-7, with D hard to call. Trimming left V 0 bases short and J 1 base short, with 7 bases between. CDR1 is LGHNA, CDR2 YSLEER, per germline. CDR3 size: 14 residues. For the CDR3, the DNA is TGCGCCAGCAGCCAAGATCTACAGTCCTACGAGCAGTACTTC. It yields the protein CASSQDLQSYEQYF.

The chain links TRBV3-1 (or the pseudogene TRBV3-2) to TRBJ1-4; TRBD1 is a possible D gene (5 bases). Germline V CDR1 and CDR2: LGHDT, YNNKEL (reference sequence). Trimming cost V 1 base and J 4 bases, with 19 bases left between them. The CDR3 is 18 residues long. CDR3: CASSQGKGISGINEKLFF. In DNA, the CDR3 is TGTGCCAGCAGCCAAGGAAAGGGAATTTCAGGGATTAATGAAAAACTGTTTTTT.

V usage is TRBV7-9 and J usage is TRBJ1-5; D gene uncertain. This CDR3 comprises 13 residues. CDR1 is SEHNR and CDR2 is FQNEAQ in the germline V gene (reference sequence). V dropped 4 bases and J dropped 7 bases, with 11 bases sitting between them. The CDR3 loop reads CASSYSGGQPQHF. In DNA, the CDR3 is TGTGCCAGCAGCTATTCTGGCGGACAGCCCCAGCATTTT.

The chain combines TRBV24-1 with TRBJ2-1, with D perhaps matching TRBD1 (5 bases). This CDR3 has 13 amino acids. Trimming shortened V by 5 bases and J by 7 bases, and 11 bases separated the two germline ends. CDR1 is KGHDR and CDR2 is SFDVKD in the germline V gene. CDR3: CATSGQGENEQFF. Written as DNA, the CDR3 is TGTGCCACCAGTGGTCAGGGTGAAAATGAGCAGTTCTTC.

The rearrangement links TRBV4-1 to TRBJ2-5; tentatively, D is TRBD1 (5 bases). The V gene lost 1 base and the J gene lost 5 bases, with 14 bases spanning the gap. Germline-derived CDR1 and CDR2 are MGHRA and YSYEKL. The CDR3 is 15 amino acids. The CDR3 spells CASSQGGQGWETQYF. Here the CDR3 DNA reads TGCGCCAGCAGCCAAGGGGGCCAGGGATGGGAGACCCAGTACTTC.

The gene calls are TRBV5-1 and TRBJ2-7, with TRBD1 matching 12 bases. The CDR3 length is 16 residues. Germline V gene sequence: CDR1 SGHRS, CDR2 YFSETQ. With 5 bases clipped from V and 6 bases from J, the junction kept 12 bases outside the gene matches. Here the CDR3 DNA reads TGCGCCAGCAGTTACCCCCGGGACAGGGGGCCTGGCGAGCAGTACTTC. The encoded protein is CASSYPRDRGPGEQYF.

CDR3 region: CASSIMTGVGGTEAFF. The CDR3 DNA reads as TGTGCCAGTAGTATTATGACAGGGGTTGGGGGCACTGAAGCTTTCTTT. This chain connects TRBV19 to TRBJ1-1, with 8 positions matching TRBD1. The CDR3 extends over 16 amino acids. Per the germline V gene, CDR1 is LNHDA and CDR2 is SQIVND (reference sequence). Unmatched junction bases numbered 10, after V lost 3 bases and J lost 4 bases.

The chain joins TRBV10-3 to TRBJ1-2; 10 nucleotides align to TRBD1. Germline V gene lookup returns CDR1 ENHRY and CDR2 SYGVKD. The CDR3 totals 15 residues. V was pared by 3 bases and J by 8 bases, with 9 bases of the junction left unmatched. The CDR3: CAISESGTGVFGYTF. The DNA of the CDR3 is TGTGCCATCAGTGAAAGTGGGACAGGGGTCTTCGGCTACACCTTC.

The chain carries TRBV4-2 and TRBJ2-7, with 7 bases that match TRBD1. The V gene end was trimmed by 4 bases and the J gene end by 0 bases; junction bases not matched to a gene: 6. From germline, CDR1 is LGHNA and CDR2 YNFKEQ. The CDR3 is 15 residues long. In DNA form, the CDR3 reads TGTGCCAGCAGCCGCCTCCGGGACAGCTCCTACGAGCAGTACTTC. This sequence encodes CASSRLRDSSYEQYF.

This chain uses TRBV5-5 with TRBJ2-7; no firm D call. The CDR3 length is 15 residues. Trimming cost V 5 bases and J 0 bases, with 15 bases left between them. From germline, CDR1 is SGHKS and CDR2 YYEKEE (reference sequence). In nucleotides, the CDR3 is TGTGCCAGCAGTGGTATGAGCACTCACTCCTACGAGCAGTACTTC. Its protein is CASSGMSTHSYEQYF.

The chain couples TRBV6-2 or TRBV6-3 to TRBJ2-1, with 10 bases fitting TRBD2. Germline lookup yields CDR1 MNHEY and CDR2 SVGEGT. This CDR3 comprises 17 residues. V dropped 2 bases and J dropped 10; count of bases not matched to a gene: 14. CDR3 sequence: CASSYGFRAGGTHEQFF. CDR3 DNA: TGTGCCAGCAGTTACGGATTTAGAGCGGGGGGGACCCACGAGCAGTTCTTC.

This chain uses TRBV14 with TRBJ1-2, with 7 bases aligning to TRBD1. The J segment lost 8 bases and the V segment lost 5 bases, leaving 17 bases of the junction unmatched. This CDR3 is built from 16 residues. Germline CDR1 and CDR2: SGHDN and FVKESK. As DNA, the CDR3 is TGTGCCAGCAGCGAAAACCCCCGGGACAGCGTCCGGGGCTACACCTTC. This codes for CASSENPRDSVRGYTF.

V usage is TRBV9 and J usage is TRBJ2-3, with D tentatively TRBD1 (6 bases). Germline lookup yields CDR1 SGDLS and CDR2 YYNGEE. Trimming pared 2 bases from V and 4 bases from J, leaving 8 bases between. The CDR3 has 13 residues. CDR3 sequence reads: CASSVPGADTQYF. Here the CDR3 DNA reads TGTGCCAGCAGCGTTCCAGGGGCAGATACGCAGTATTTT. The variable domain in full, completed from reference TRBV9 and TRBJ2-3, reads DSGVTQTPKHLITATGQRVTLRCSPRSGDLSVYWYQQSLDQGLQFLIQYYNGEERAKGNILERFSAQQFPDLHSELNLSSLELGDSALYFCASSVPGADTQYFGPGTRLTVL.

The V gene is TRBV6-5, the J gene TRBJ1-2; D call uncertain. V gave up 7 bases and J gave up 5 bases, with 5 bases separating them. Germline loops: CDR1 MNHEY, CDR2 SVGAGI. This CDR3 is 10 amino acids long. CDR3 DNA: TGTGCCAGCACCAGATATGGCTACACCTTC. Translation gives CASTRYGYTF.

The chain combines TRBV6-2 or TRBV6-3 with TRBJ2-5; D possibly corresponds to TRBD2 (5 bases). The CDR3 has 14 amino acids. Trimming removed 2 bases at V and 0 bases at J, with 7 bases between. The V gene's germline CDR1 is MNHEY and CDR2 SVGEGT. CDR3 DNA: TGTGCCAGCAGTTACGAGGGATACCAAGAGACCCAGTACTTC. This gives the protein CASSYEGYQETQYF.

The chain recombines TRBV12-2 with TRBJ2-4; the table's D call TRBD2 went unverified against the DNA. TRBV12-2 represents a pseudogene. CDR3 length equals 15 residues. The CDR3 sequence is CASRLVAGRGDIQYF. In DNA, the CDR3 is TGTGCAAGTCGCTTAGTCGCAGGCCGGGGGGACATTCAGTACTTC.

The chain carries TRBV9 and TRBJ1-5, with no clear D. The V end lost 0 bases, the J end lost 4 bases, and 11 bases lay between the germline ends. CDR3 length: 15 residues. The germline gives CDR1 SGDLS, CDR2 YYNGEE. DNA for the CDR3: TGTGCCAGCAGCGTAGCCCCCGAGGTGAATCAGCCCCAGCATTTT. Translation gives CASSVAPEVNQPQHF.

The chain has TRBV7-2 and TRBJ2-7; TRBD2 matches at 8 bases. V dropped 6 bases and J dropped 3; count of bases not matched to a gene: 16. The CDR3 is made up of 17 amino acids. Germline V gene data show CDR1 as SGHTA and CDR2 as FQGNSA. The CDR3 nucleotides read TGTGCCAGCAGTTGCCCGGGCGAAGCGGGGGAGCGCTACGAGCAGTACTTC. Translation: CASSCPGEAGERYEQYF.

J is TRBJ1-1 and V is TRBV6-2 or TRBV6-3; D is uncertain. CDR1 is MNHEY and CDR2 is SVGEGT in the germline V gene. The CDR3 covers 14 residues. V lost 2 bases and J lost 0, with 7 bases in between. The CDR3 spells CASSYKQMNTEAFF. In DNA form, the CDR3 reads TGTGCCAGCAGTTACAAACAAATGAACACTGAAGCTTTCTTT.

V is TRBV4-3 and J is TRBJ2-3; a weak D match, TRBD1 (6 bases). The CDR3 consists of 15 residues. Per germline, CDR1 LGHNA and CDR2 YSLEER. V shed 3 bases and J shed 6 bases, with 16 bases lying between them. CDR3 bases: TGCGCCAGCAGCCAGGTCGCAGGGGTATCGGATACGCAGTATTTT. It codes for CASSQVAGVSDTQYF.